This TCR beta chain was observed in a study of B cell selection in AIRE deficiency. Study observations and caveats: About a third of healthy-donor shared Treg TCRbeta sequences appeared in patient Tconv cells. Of a few thousand shared Treg TCRbeta sequences, roughly 32% were healthy-only, more than 7.5% patient-only. Shared Treg sequences were biased toward short CDR3s with few non-templated nucleotide insertions.

V lost 0 bases, J lost 1 base, and 7 bases lay in between. This CDR3 is 15 amino acids long. Germline CDR1 is SGHTA and CDR2 is FQGNSA. Sorting defined conventional CD4 T cells as CD4+CD127+. The assay was immunoSEQ multiplex PCR, and TCRdb's table has in-frame clones only and misses some. The table has fewer than 30,000 clones, about 96% seen once; the top ten hold roughly 0.2%. A remark on this clone: The target antigen is unknown.

The sample taken for sequencing was CD4+CD127+ conventional T cells sorted from PBMCs. V usage is TRBV7-2 and J usage is TRBJ2-1; D is possibly TRBD2 (5 bases). The TCR was taken from a human donor in good health. In DNA form, the CDR3 reads TGTGCCAGCAGCTTAGCACGGGGATCCTACAATGAGCAGTTCTTC. Its translation is CASSLARGSYNEQFF.